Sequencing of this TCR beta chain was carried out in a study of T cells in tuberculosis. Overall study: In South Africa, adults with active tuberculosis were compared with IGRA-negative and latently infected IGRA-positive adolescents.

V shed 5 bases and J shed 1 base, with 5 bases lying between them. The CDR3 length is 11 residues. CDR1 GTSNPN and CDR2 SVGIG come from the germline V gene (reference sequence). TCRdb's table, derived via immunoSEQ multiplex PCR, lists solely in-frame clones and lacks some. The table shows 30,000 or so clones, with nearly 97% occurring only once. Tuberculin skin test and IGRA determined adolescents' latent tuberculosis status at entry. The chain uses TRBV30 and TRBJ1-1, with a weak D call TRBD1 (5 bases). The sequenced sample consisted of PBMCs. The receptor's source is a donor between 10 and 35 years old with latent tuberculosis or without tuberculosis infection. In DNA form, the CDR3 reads TGTGCCTGGGACAGGAACACTGAAGCTTTCTTT. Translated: CAWDRNTEAFF.